Listed here are 8 T cell receptor beta chains from one sample, sequenced in a study of response to subunit inactivated influenza vaccine. TCRdb processed the RT-PCR reads anew with MiXCR; each CDR3 protein has one entry. The table has about 780,000 distinct CDR3 sequences, approximately 18% seen once. Sample: PBMCs from blood, taken 4 to 6 days after vaccination. The receptors stem from a man in his forties or fifties who received an inactivated influenza vaccine.

This clonotype was counted a single time. The CDR3 reads CASSEGQAYYGYTF. The CDR3, as DNA: TGTGCCAGCAGTGAAGGGCAGGCTTACTATGGCTACACCTTC. The chain combines TRBV2 with TRBJ1-2, with no clear D. Germline loops: CDR1 SNHLY, CDR2 FYNNEI. V lost 1 base to trimming and J lost 3 bases, with 9 bases between them. There are 14 residues in the CDR3.

This clonotype was detected many times. The gene calls are TRBV3-1 and TRBJ1-2; D gene unclear. In germline, CDR1 is LGHDT, CDR2 YNNKEL (reference sequence). The CDR3 is 16 amino acids. V was trimmed by 4 bases and J by 8 bases, leaving 23 bases between them. In DNA form, the CDR3 reads TGTGCCAGCAGCCCCAACTTATGGACCGCCACGGTCGGCTACACCTTC. Its translation: CASSPNLWTATVGYTF.

This clonotype was found a few times. The gene calls are TRBV12-3 or TRBV12-4 and TRBJ1-6, with D tentatively TRBD1 (6 bases). V lost 6 bases to trimming and J lost 1 base, with 13 bases between them. CDR3 size: 16 residues. CDR3 DNA sequence: TGTGCCAGCAGCCGCAGGGGAGGGTCCTATAATTCACCCCTCCACTTT. It codes for CASSRRGGSYNSPLHF.

The chain has TRBV6-5 and TRBJ2-1; TRBD2 aligns across 9 bases. The CDR3 sequence is 15 residues long. Germline CDR1 reads MNHEY; CDR2 reads SVGAGI. V shed 2 bases and J 3 bases; nucleotides not matched to a gene: 2. CDR3: CASSYLAGRYNEQFF. CDR3 nucleotides: TGTGCCAGCAGTTACCTAGCGGGACGCTACAATGAGCAGTTCTTC.

This clonotype was counted only a few times. The CDR3 spells CATSREGRQPQHF. CDR3 DNA: TGTGCCACCAGCAGAGAGGGGAGGCAGCCCCAGCATTTT. The chain employs TRBV15 and TRBJ1-5; D remains unclear. Trimming cost V 0 bases and J 7 bases, with 7 bases left between them. Germline V gives CDR1 LNHNV, CDR2 YYDKDF (reference sequence). The CDR3 runs 13 residues.

This clonotype turned up a few times. The chain carries TRBV7-9 and TRBJ2-1; 10 bases are shared with TRBD2. The germline V gene encodes CDR1 SEHNR and CDR2 FQNEAQ (reference sequence). V was pared by 5 bases and J by 4 bases, with 11 bases of the junction left unmatched. The CDR3 is 17 amino acids. The CDR3 DNA reads as TGTGCCAGCAGCCTGGCAAAGACTAGCGGGCGATACAATGAGCAGTTCTTC. This translates into CASSLAKTSGRYNEQFF.

This clonotype occurred a few times. The CDR3 bases are TGTGCCAGCAGCGCCAGGGACAGAAGCTCCTACAATGAGCAGTTCTTC. It codes for CASSARDRSSYNEQFF. The rearrangement uses TRBV7-9 and TRBJ2-1; 7 bases map to TRBD1. The germline V gene has CDR1 SEHNR and CDR2 FQNEAQ (reference sequence). This CDR3 is 16 amino acids long. V was clipped by 5 bases and J by 0 bases; unmatched bases: 7.

The CDR3 loop is CASSIAGGSPDTQYF. The CDR3 DNA is TGTGCCAGTAGTATAGCTGGCGGGAGCCCAGATACGCAGTATTTT. This chain uses TRBV19 with TRBJ2-3; 7 bases map to TRBD2. Germline V gives CDR1 LNHDA, CDR2 SQIVND (reference sequence). With V trimmed by 1 base and J by 4 bases, 5 bases remained unmatched. This CDR3 spans 15 amino acids. Filled out from reference TRBV19 and TRBJ2-3, the complete variable domain reads DGGITQSPKYLFRKEGQNVTLSCEQNLNHDAMYWYRQDPGQGLRLIYYSQIVNDFQKGDIAEGYSVSREKKESFPLTVTSAQKNPTAFYLCASSIAGGSPDTQYFGPGTRLTVL.